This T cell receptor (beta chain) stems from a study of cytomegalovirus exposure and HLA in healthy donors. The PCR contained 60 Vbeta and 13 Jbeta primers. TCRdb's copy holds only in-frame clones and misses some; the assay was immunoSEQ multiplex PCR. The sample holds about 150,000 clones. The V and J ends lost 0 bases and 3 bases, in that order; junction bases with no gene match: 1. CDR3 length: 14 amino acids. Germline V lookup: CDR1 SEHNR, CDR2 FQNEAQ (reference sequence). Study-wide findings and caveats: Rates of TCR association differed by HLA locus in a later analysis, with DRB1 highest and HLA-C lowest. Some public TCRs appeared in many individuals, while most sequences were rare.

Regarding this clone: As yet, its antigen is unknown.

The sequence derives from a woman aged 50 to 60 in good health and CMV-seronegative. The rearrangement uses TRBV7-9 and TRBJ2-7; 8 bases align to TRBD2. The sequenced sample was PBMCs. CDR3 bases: TGTGCCAGCAGCTTAGCGCTAGCGGGCTACGAGCAGTACTTC. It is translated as CASSLALAGYEQYF.